This T cell receptor (beta chain) was sequenced in a study of shared clonotypes between healthy human individuals. Study-wide results and caveats: Despite large depth, sorted-subset datasets appeared incompletely sequenced.

Sequencing was at deep level. Clones were sequenced by immunoSEQ multiplex PCR, and TCRdb holds only the in-frame ones, with some missing. This table has 2,500,000 or so clones, around 92% appearing once. A remark on this clone: Its antigen is as yet unknown. One end of the junction is discordant with germline, which a read error may explain.

Germline CDR1 SGHTA, CDR2 FQGTGA. The CDR3 spans 15 residues. Sequencing was done on a sample of naive CD4+ T cells from PBMCs. This sample's subset: CD45RA+ positively selected. This TCR came from a man aged 18 to 29 in good health. Some clones in this sample may be carry-over from other donors' samples. The V and J genes are TRBV7-3 and TRBJ2-3; 7 bases match TRBD1. In nucleotides, the CDR3 is TGTGCCAGCAGCTTACGTGCGACAGGGTCCAGAAGGGTGGATTTT. This sequence encodes CASSLRATGSRRVDF.